Shown below are 3 T cell receptor beta chains from a single sample sequenced in a study of low-dose radiotherapy and immunotherapy resistance in tumors. Time point here: before trial treatment. Covering alpha and beta chains, TRAV- and TRBV-specific primers were used for the first-strand cDNA. PCR amplification of the TCRs was performed with Phusion for 15 to 25 PCR cycles, and it relied on a constant-region primer together with a V-primer adapter. TCRdb reanalysed the reads using MiXCR and keeps one entry per CDR3 protein. The profile shows 85,000 to 100,000 distinct CDR3 sequences, 9.4% of them singletons. The source was PBMCs, collected before treatment. The source is a male donor with prostate cancer.

This clonotype was detected ten times or more. The chain is built from TRBV7-9 and TRBJ2-7; D remains ambiguous. The germline V gene has CDR1 SEHNR and CDR2 FQNEAQ (reference sequence). The CDR3 contains 13 residues. V was clipped by 2 bases and J by 4 bases, with 9 bases between them. CDR3 protein: CASSLFAGYEQYF. In DNA form, the CDR3 reads TGTGCCAGCAGCTTATTTGCTGGTTACGAGCAGTACTTC.

This clonotype came up many times. The V gene is TRBV5-4, the J gene TRBJ1-4; D not certain. Trimming cost V 0 bases and J 7 bases, with 13 bases left between them. CDR1 SGHNT and CDR2 YYREEE come from the germline V gene (reference sequence). This CDR3 contains 15 residues. This CDR3 is CASSLGGLMGEKLFF. CDR3 DNA sequence: TGTGCCAGCAGCTTGGGAGGCCTTATGGGTGAAAAACTGTTTTTT.

The sample holds many counts of this clonotype. The chain carries TRBV5-4 and TRBJ2-3, with a tentative D call TRBD1 (6 bases). V lost 4 bases and J lost 0, with 12 bases in between. The CDR3 spans 15 residues. Germline V gives CDR1 SGHNT, CDR2 YYREEE (reference sequence). In DNA form, the CDR3 reads TGTGCCAGCAGCACGGGGACACCTAGCACAGATACGCAGTATTTT. This translates into CASSTGTPSTDTQYF.